This TCR beta chain is drawn from a study of T cell responses to AZD1222 COVID-19 vaccine. In the study overall: Pooled samples include second doses given at about 4 or 12 weeks. General observations from the study: White British ancestry dominated among donors, who included more females, and clonal diversity was possibly underestimated.

Sequenced by immunoSEQ multiplex PCR; TCRdb stores in-frame clones only, minus some. The sample has about 70,000 clones, less than 90% seen once; the top ten hold approximately 9.8%. This clone was picked up a small number of times. Antigen unknown. Sequences were derived from peripheral blood, sampled on day 0 of AZD1222 vaccination. This sequence originates from an adult in good health.

CDR3 amino acids: CASSLGIPGNTIYF. The CDR3 DNA sequence: TGTGCCAGCAGCTTAGGGATTCCTGGAAACACCATATATTTT. J is TRBJ1-3 and V is TRBV11-3, with unresolved D. The CDR3 is 14 amino acids. Per germline, CDR1 SGHNT and CDR2 YENEEA. V was pared by 1 base and J by 2 bases, with 6 bases between.